What follows are 18 T cell receptor beta chains derived from one specimen sequenced in a study of CD8+ T cells in alopecia areata (dated by TCRdb to 2017 to 2018). The receptor library was made with the immunoSEQ multiplex PCR assay. For TCR sequencing, RNA was extracted from every sample and reverse transcribed into cDNA to serve as template. Imported from immuneACCESS, the table was reduced by TCRdb to in-frame sequences with V and J called. These copies leave out some clones; in studies compared against another copy, an unresolved V gene accounts for under half, and the cause of the remainder is not known. This sample is represented by about 250,000 clones; about 60% of them were singletons. The top ten clones comprise more than 0.85% of the sample. The treatment or condition label here, explained by the study, means: oral pan-JAK inhibitor, 5-10 mg twice daily. The specimen was CD4+ T cells sorted from blood, collected between weeks 51 and 52, from a patient treated with tofacitinib. The receptors stem from a human donor with alopecia areata.

This clone was observed a handful of times. The chain combines TRBV5-1 with TRBJ2-4; no definite D call. Trimming left V 2 bases short and J 0 bases short, with 6 bases between. This CDR3 has 14 residues. Germline lookup yields CDR1 SGHRS and CDR2 YFSETQ. The CDR3 nucleotides are TGCGCCAGCAGCTTTGACCTAGCCAAAAACATTCAGTACTTC. It specifies CASSFDLAKNIQYF.

This chain connects TRBV19 to TRBJ2-5; D unclear. Germline V lookup: CDR1 LNHDA, CDR2 SQIVND (reference sequence). There are 13 residues in the CDR3. Trimming shortened V by 6 bases and J by 0 bases, and 8 bases separated the two germline ends. For the CDR3, the DNA is TGTGCCAGTAGCAATGAGTACCAAGAGACCCAGTACTTC. Translation: CASSNEYQETQYF.

As DNA, the CDR3 is TGCAGTGTGGCAGGCTACTATGGCTACACCTTC. Amino acid sequence: CSVAGYYGYTF. The chain carries TRBV20-1 and TRBJ1-2; no clear D gene. The CDR3 is 11 residues long. The V end was cut by 7 bases, the J end by 3 bases, with 9 bases between. The germline CDR1 and CDR2 sequences are DFQATT and SNEGSKA (reference sequence).

This clone occurred once. The gene calls are TRBV29-1 and TRBJ2-5, with 8 bases identical to TRBD2. The CDR3 has 15 amino acids. Germline V gene sequence: CDR1 SQVTM, CDR2 ANQGSEA. J lost 7 bases, V lost 4 bases, and 14 bases had no gene match. The CDR3 region is CSVVSSQRGFGTQYF. CDR3 bases: TGCAGCGTTGTTTCGTCCCAGCGGGGGTTTGGGACCCAGTACTTC.

J is TRBJ1-2 and V is TRBV4-1; no definite D call. Germline V gene lookup returns CDR1 MGHRA and CDR2 YSYEKL. The V end lost 0 bases, the J end lost 4 bases, and 3 bases lay between the germline ends. This CDR3 is built from 12 residues. DNA for the CDR3: TGCGCCAGCAGCCAAGATGCCTATGGCTACACCTTC. It translates to CASSQDAYGYTF.

The CDR3 is CASSARQGLNEQYF. In nucleotides, the CDR3 is TGTGCCAGCAGCGCCAGACAGGGGTTGAACGAGCAGTACTTC. The V call is TRBV9, the J call TRBJ2-7; 8 bases line up with TRBD1. From germline, CDR1 is SGDLS and CDR2 YYNGEE. The V segment lost 3 bases and the J segment 5 bases; nucleotides outside the gene matches: 7. This CDR3 region has 14 residues.

J is TRBJ2-2 and V is TRBV15; D is perhaps TRBD1 or TRBD2 (5 bases each). V lost 5 bases, J lost 3 bases, and 13 bases lay in between. This CDR3 comprises 15 residues. The germline gives CDR1 LNHNV, CDR2 YYDKDF (reference sequence). CDR3 residues: CATSSLRGYTGELFF. CDR3 DNA: TGTGCCACCAGCTCCCTTCGGGGCTACACCGGGGAGCTGTTTTTT.

V is TRBV30 and J is TRBJ1-6, with 10 positions matching TRBD1. The J segment lost 8 bases and the V segment lost 5 bases, leaving 9 bases of the junction unmatched. The CDR3 contains 15 residues. In germline, CDR1 is GTSNPN, CDR2 SVGIG (reference sequence). The CDR3 spells CAWGLAGTGDSPLHF. The CDR3 bases are TGTGCCTGGGGACTTGCCGGGACAGGGGATTCACCCCTCCACTTT. The variable domain in full, completed from reference TRBV30 and TRBJ1-6, reads SQTIHQWPATLVQPVGSPLSLECTVEGTSNPNLYWYRQAAGRGLQLLFYSVGIGQISSEVPQNLSASRPQDRQFILSSKKLLLSDSGFYLCAWGLAGTGDSPLHFGNGTRLTVT.

The chain has TRBV2 and TRBJ1-5, with D perhaps TRBD1 (6 bases). With 4 bases removed from V and 1 base from J, the gap between germline ends came to 8 bases. The CDR3 contains 14 residues. CDR1 SNHLY and CDR2 FYNNEI come from the germline V gene. This chain's CDR3 is CASSGRGSNQPQHF. The CDR3 region has the DNA TGTGCCAGCAGTGGCAGGGGAAGCAATCAGCCCCAGCATTTT.

The rearrangement links TRBV6-6 to TRBJ1-2, with 9 nucleotides matching TRBD1. Germline V gives CDR1 MNHNY, CDR2 SVGAGI (reference sequence). This CDR3 contains 13 residues. Trimming at V came to 4 bases and at J to 6 bases, leaving 3 bases not matched to a gene. This CDR3 is CASSWTGDDGYTF. The DNA for the CDR3 is TGTGCCAGCAGTTGGACAGGGGATGATGGCTACACCTTC.

Of note for this clone: Additional DNA sequences in this sample encode the identical CDR3. The chain is built from TRBV4-3 and TRBJ2-7, with D tentatively TRBD1 (6 bases). The CDR3 loop spans 13 amino acids. Germline lookup yields CDR1 LGHNA and CDR2 YSLEER. The ends were cut back, 0 bases at V and 4 bases at J, with 7 bases in the middle. The CDR3 reads CASSQDRGYEQYF. The CDR3 coding sequence is TGCGCCAGCAGCCAAGACAGGGGATACGAGCAGTACTTC.

This clone was recorded a few times. The V gene is TRBV2, the J gene TRBJ2-5; D tentatively fits TRBD1 or TRBD2 (5 bases each). CDR3 size: 13 residues. Between the trimmed V and J ends, which lost 3 bases and 6 bases, there was a span of 11 bases. The V gene's germline CDR1 is SNHLY and CDR2 FYNNEI. Here the CDR3 reads CASSDPGPKTQYF. Written as DNA, the CDR3 is TGTGCCAGCAGTGATCCGGGGCCGAAGACCCAGTACTTC.

The J gene is TRBJ2-1, the V gene TRBV7-8; 12 nucleotides align to TRBD2. CDR1 is SGHVS and CDR2 is FQNEAQ in the germline V gene. V lost 5 bases, J lost 4 bases, and 9 bases stayed unmatched. The CDR3 has 17 residues. This chain's CDR3 is CASSLRRTSGVYNEQFF. As DNA, the CDR3 is TGTGCCAGCAGCCTACGACGGACTAGCGGGGTGTACAATGAGCAGTTCTTC.

To note about this clone: Germline is not matched at one junction end, which may reflect a read error. V gene TRBV7-7 combines with J gene TRBJ2-5, with 10 positions matching TRBD1. The CDR3 is 14 amino acids. CDR1 SSHAT and CDR2 FNYEAQ come from the germline V gene (reference sequence). CDR3 sequence (DNA): TGTGCTAGCAGCCCCGGGACAGGGGAAGAGACCCAGTACTTC. It is translated as CASSPGTGEETQYF.

The gene calls are TRBV13 and TRBJ2-5; D not certain. Germline-derived CDR1 and CDR2 are PRHDT and FYEKMQ (reference sequence). Trimming took 8 bases from V and 0 from J, leaving 7 bases between them. The CDR3 has 12 residues. The CDR3, as DNA: TGTGCCAGCGGAGCGTACCAAGAGACCCAGTACTTC. Translation: CASGAYQETQYF.

The rearrangement joins TRBV30 to TRBJ2-3, with D possibly being TRBD2 (7 bases). V was clipped by 7 bases and J by 0 bases, with 26 bases between them. This CDR3 has 18 amino acids. Germline loops: CDR1 GTSNPN, CDR2 SVGIG (reference sequence). CDR3 sequence: CASGAYRGASGSTDTQYF. CDR3 nucleotides: TGTGCCTCTGGAGCGTACCGGGGGGCTAGCGGAAGCACAGATACGCAGTATTTT.

This clone has only one observation. The same CDR3 is also encoded by other DNA sequences in this sample. The chain recombines TRBV6-1 with TRBJ1-5; a possible D gene is TRBD1 (6 bases). Germline CDR1 reads MNHNS; CDR2 reads SASEGT. This CDR3 is built from 15 residues. Trimming pared 2 bases from V and 4 bases from J, leaving 12 bases between. The CDR3, as DNA: TGTGCCAGCAGTGAAAGGGGGAGAGGAAATCAGCCCCAGCATTTT. Translated: CASSERGRGNQPQHF.

The V and J genes are TRBV6-5 and TRBJ2-7; 9 bases are a match to TRBD1. This CDR3 comprises 14 residues. Germline V gene sequence: CDR1 MNHEY, CDR2 SVGAGI. The ends lost 1 base at V and 6 bases at J; junction bases unmatched: 4. The CDR3 loop reads CASSYLGQGIEQYF. The CDR3 region has the DNA TGTGCCAGCAGTTACTTGGGACAGGGAATCGAGCAGTACTTC.